This TCR beta chain was sequenced for a study of blood T cells in healthy people across ages (dated by TCRdb to between 2014 and 2016). About the full investigation: In model experiments, template switching captured roughly one uniquely barcoded TCR beta cDNA molecule for every two T cells. Using deep sequencing normalized with unique cDNA molecular identifiers, the study measured how TCR beta repertoire diversity changes with age. Four age groups were formed from the donors: young (average roughly 16 years), middle-aged (just under 40), aged (over 55) and long-lived (more than 75). Donors of different ages were randomly distributed across sequencing lanes to avoid experimental bias. The study analyzed two additional independent replicas of 1 million unique cDNA reads from the same blood draw for two donors, one aged 18 to 29 and one aged 80 or older. What the authors observed across the whole study: The long-lived group showed more naive CD4+ T cells, fewer expanded clones and increased TCR diversity than the aged group, suggesting age selection. Observed TCR beta diversity correlated strongly with the percentage of naive T cells measured by flow cytometry. Bulk unsorted PBMC profiling prevented conclusive comparison of naive and antigen-experienced compartments. Observed TCR beta diversity per million T cells fell roughly linearly with age, and a significant reduction was already apparent by age roughly 40. Because the CMV infection status of the donors was unknown, age-related changes in expanded clonotypes may potentially have been confounded. Estimates of total diversity based on one million sequenced T cells were regarded as lower bounds and as underestimates.

Receptor amplification or capture employed 5' RACE. Instrument on record: Illumina HiSeq 2500. A second PCR of roughly 7 to 12 cycles was run with a J-beta primer mix and a sample-barcoded 5' primer. A unique molecular identifier was introduced onto each TCR beta cDNA molecule by a template-switch 5' adaptor carrying 12 random nucleotides. At least 2.5 million CDR3-containing paired-end reads were obtained from each sample. First-strand cDNA was synthesized from all RNA with the Mint cDNA synthesis kit, primed by a TRBC-specific oligonucleotide. Following uracil-DNA glycosylase treatment, all cDNA underwent a first 18-cycle PCR with the universal primers M1SS and BC2_uni_R. As for the authors' bioinformatics: For normalization, 1 million high-quality reads, each with a distinct molecular identifier, were randomly selected from each sample. Instead of being binned into consensus sequences, reads with shared molecular identifiers were discarded. MiTCR, with a Q25 quality threshold and the strictest error-elimination algorithm, was used for CDR3 identification, clonotype clustering and error correction. A nonparametric unseen species model using Euler transformation provided a lower-bound estimate of total TCR beta diversity. TCRdb reanalyzed the raw reads on its own, using fastp at Q25 for trimming and MiXCR for clone calling, and kept in-frame beta chains. Each entry is one CDR3 protein sequence, shown with its most common DNA and genes. None of the V and J calls come from the authors' own analysis; TCRdb made them. This sample comprises around 800,000 distinct CDR3 sequences, 62% of them detected only once. About a quarter of the sample rests with the top ten.

The CDR3 goes from the cysteine to the phenylalanine over 16 residues. The sequence is cut down to CDR3 DNA, 48 bases in frame from base 1. From a lookup of the germline V gene, CDR1 and CDR2 are SGHRS and YFSETQ. V is trimmed back by 4 bases and J by 7 bases, and the junction contains 12 bases that no gene match accounts for. As for this clonotype: Its antigen remains unidentified. The sample holds no much larger clone one base away, and base qualities are not on file.

Systemically healthy Caucasian individuals from Russia, about 38 in total and aged 6 to 90 years, were included as donors. Each donor gave about 11 milliliters of peripheral blood, drawn into EDTA-treated Vacutainer tubes. Ficoll-Paque density-gradient centrifugation was used to isolate PBMCs, with at least 7 million per sample. Trizol reagent was used to extract total RNA from PBMCs, with at least 5 micrograms per sample. The percentages of naive CD45RAhigh/CD27high T cells were determined by flow cytometry on a PBMC aliquot from every donor. The specimen sequenced was blood. The sequence links TRBV5-1 to TRBJ2-1; the central 9 bases match TRBD1. The sequence derives from a man aged 25-40 years in good health. CDR3 region: CASSATQGAKRNEQFF. The sequenced DNA: TGCGCCAGCAGCGCCACACAGGGGGCGAAAAGGAATGAGCAGTTCTTC.